These 20 T cell receptor beta chains were sequenced from one sample in a study of pediatric ulcerative colitis. TCRdb keeps only in-frame clones here, not all; method: immunoSEQ multiplex PCR. The sample includes roughly 54,000 clones, around 87% of them seen just once. Sequences were obtained from blood. The receptors come from a boy aged 5 to 17 who was a control in a study of pediatric ulcerative colitis.

The count of this clone is one. The J gene is TRBJ2-7, the V gene TRBV27, with 10 bases identical to TRBD1. Germline trimming cut 7 bases from V and 5 bases from J; bases unmatched to any gene: 5. This CDR3 is 13 amino acids long. Germline V gene lookup returns CDR1 MNHEY and CDR2 SMNVEV (reference sequence). CDR3 in DNA: TGTGCCAGCACCGGGACAGGGGTGCACGAGCAGTACTTC. Encoded protein: CASTGTGVHEQYF.

The chain carries TRBV4-3 and TRBJ2-7, with TRBD2 matching over 10 bases. The V and J ends lost 3 bases and 2 bases, in that order; junction bases with no gene match: 4. In germline, CDR1 is LGHNA, CDR2 YSLEER. The CDR3 sequence is 15 residues long. The CDR3 nucleotides read TGCGCCAGCAGCCACGAAGCGGGGGGGGCCTACGAGCAGTACTTC. Translating gives CASSHEAGGAYEQYF.

The chain recombines TRBV28 with TRBJ1-6; 7 nucleotides line up with TRBD1. CDR3 length equals 17 residues. V lost 4 bases and J lost 9; bases outside the gene matches: 15. In germline, CDR1 is MDHEN, CDR2 SYDVKM. CDR3 nucleotides: TGTGCCAGCAGTTCCTATCAAGCCACAGGGGTAGTTTCACCCCTCCACTTT. Translated, it gives CASSSYQATGVVSPLHF.

V is TRBV19 and J is TRBJ1-2; 7 bases align to TRBD1. V lost 5 bases and J lost 0; bases outside the gene matches: 12. In germline, CDR1 is LNHDA, CDR2 SQIVND (reference sequence). CDR3 size: 17 residues. CDR3 sequence reads: CASSPGRTGPSNYGYTF. The CDR3 DNA reads TGTGCCAGTAGTCCGGGGCGGACAGGACCCTCTAACTATGGCTACACCTTC.

This chain links TRBV29-1 with TRBJ2-7, with D unclear. Trimming removed 8 bases from V and 5 bases from J, with 10 bases in between. The length of the CDR3 is 10 residues. The germline CDR1 and CDR2 sequences are SQVTM and ANQGSEA. This CDR3 reads CSILLDEQYF. In nucleotides, the CDR3 is TGCAGCATTCTCCTCGACGAGCAGTACTTC.

V usage is TRBV6-5 and J usage is TRBJ2-7; tentatively, D is TRBD1 (6 bases). CDR3 length equals 12 residues. Trimming shortened V by 2 bases and J by 5 bases, and 7 bases separated the two germline ends. Per germline, CDR1 MNHEY and CDR2 SVGAGI. The CDR3 DNA reads as TGTGCCAGCAGTTACCGGGACAACGAGCAGTACTTC. It specifies CASSYRDNEQYF.

The chain couples TRBV9 to TRBJ2-6, with D hard to call. The germline V gene has CDR1 SGDLS and CDR2 YYNGEE. The CDR3 sequence is 13 residues long. V lost 0 bases to trimming and J lost 3 bases, with 1 base between them. Here the CDR3 DNA reads TGTGCCAGCAGCGTAGTTGGGGCCAACGTCCTGACTTTC. Protein sequence: CASSVVGANVLTF.

The rearrangement links TRBV19 to TRBJ2-7, with D possibly TRBD2 on 7 matching bases. This CDR3 contains 11 residues. From germline, CDR1 is LNHDA and CDR2 SQIVND (reference sequence). V was shortened by 5 bases and J by 9 bases, with 11 bases between the two germline ends. CDR3 residues: CASSRGAAQYF. CDR3 DNA sequence: TGTGCCAGTAGTCGGGGGGCAGCGCAGTACTTC.

As for this clone: At one of its ends the junction is not consistent with the germline gene, which may arise from a read error. This rearrangement joins TRBV7-3 to TRBJ2-7; D gene uncertain. This CDR3 region has 13 residues. The V gene's germline CDR1 is SGHTA and CDR2 FQGTGA. CDR3 region: CASSLTSSYEQYF. CDR3 DNA sequence: TGTGCCAGCAGCCTAACCAGCTCCTACGAGCAGTACTTC.

The genes are TRBV6-5 and TRBJ1-1, with 7 positions matching TRBD1. Per the germline V gene, CDR1 is MNHEY and CDR2 is SVGAGI. The V segment lost 5 bases and the J segment 6 bases; nucleotides outside the gene matches: 3. This CDR3 has 12 amino acids. The CDR3: CASSQGGAEAFF. DNA for the CDR3: TGTGCCAGCAGTCAGGGGGGCGCTGAAGCTTTCTTT.

The chain joins TRBV7-2 to TRBJ1-2; D not resolved. The germline gives CDR1 SGHTA, CDR2 FQGNSA. CDR3 length: 13 amino acids. Trimming removed 5 bases from V and 6 bases from J, with 13 bases in between. The CDR3, as DNA: TGTGCCAGCAGCCCGCAGGAGGACCATGGCTACACCTTC. Amino acids: CASSPQEDHGYTF.

The chain couples TRBV5-4 to TRBJ2-1, with no clear D. Germline CDR1 and CDR2: SGHNT and YYREEE (reference sequence). This CDR3 spans 14 amino acids. Deletions cut 4 bases from V and 5 bases from J, with 13 bases between. The CDR3 reads CASSPRSGDNEQFF. The CDR3, as DNA: TGTGCCAGCAGCCCCCGTTCCGGTGACAATGAGCAGTTCTTC.

The J gene is TRBJ2-5, the V gene TRBV29-1, with TRBD1 matching over 10 bases. This CDR3 region has 13 residues. Germline V gene data show CDR1 as SQVTM and CDR2 as ANQGSEA. V lost 4 bases, J lost 9 bases, and 8 bases stayed unmatched. CDR3: CSVAPGQGSAQYF. The CDR3 DNA sequence: TGCAGCGTTGCACCGGGACAGGGGTCTGCCCAGTACTTC.

This chain connects TRBV25-1 to TRBJ1-1; TRBD1 might be the D (5 bases). The CDR3 runs 15 residues. V shed 5 bases and J shed 0 bases, with 13 bases lying between them. Germline CDR1 reads MGHDK; CDR2 reads SYGVNS. The CDR3 DNA sequence: TGTGCCAGCAGTACACAACAGGCGATGAACACTGAAGCTTTCTTT. Residues: CASSTQQAMNTEAFF.

The rearrangement links TRBV21-1 to TRBJ1-2. TRBV21-1 has pseudogene status. CDR3 length: 14 residues. This chain's CDR3 is CASSTSGRGYANTF. Written as DNA, the CDR3 is TGTGCCAGCAGCACTAGCGGACGGGGCTATGCTAACACCTTC.

The chain has TRBV27 and TRBJ2-7; TRBD1 matches at 10 bases. From germline, CDR1 is MNHEY and CDR2 SMNVEV (reference sequence). This CDR3 has 14 residues. V lost 6 bases and J lost 4; bases outside the gene matches: 6. The CDR3 coding sequence is TGTGCCAGCAGCCCGGGACAGGGGCTTTACGAGCAGTACTTC. The encoded protein is CASSPGQGLYEQYF.

This clone was picked up a small number of times. This sequence joins TRBV2 and TRBJ2-7; 11 nucleotides match TRBD2. Trimming took 4 bases from V and 5 from J; bases not matched to a gene: 7. CDR1 is SNHLY and CDR2 is FYNNEI in the germline V gene. This CDR3 has 15 amino acids. Written as DNA, the CDR3 is TGTGCCAGCAGTGCTCCACTAGCGGGAGTCCACGAGCAGTACTTC. Its translation is CASSAPLAGVHEQYF.

The chain recombines TRBV9 with TRBJ2-3, with 8 bases identical to TRBD2. V trimming: 7 bases; J trimming: 0 bases; junction bases outside the gene matches: 10. Germline assignment: CDR1 SGDLS and CDR2 YYNGEE. The CDR3 loop spans 16 amino acids. CDR3 amino acids: CASSRGVYRSTDTQYF. The CDR3 coding sequence is TGTGCCAGCTCGCGGGGGGTGTACCGGAGCACAGATACGCAGTATTTT.

This chain links TRBV5-8 with TRBJ2-5; tentatively, D is TRBD1 (5 bases). CDR3 length: 16 amino acids. The germline gives CDR1 SGHTS, CDR2 YDEGEE. With 6 bases removed from V and 3 bases from J, the gap between germline ends came to 21 bases. The CDR3 sequence: CASTRIWGYLEETQYF. The CDR3 nucleotides are TGTGCCAGCACCCGAATTTGGGGCTATTTGGAAGAGACCCAGTACTTC. Complete variable domain (other parts from reference TRBV5-8 and TRBJ2-5): EAGVTQSPTHLIKTRGQQATLRCSPISGHTSVYWYQQALGLGLQFLLWYDEGEERNRGNFPPRFSGRQFPNYSSELNVNALELEDSALYLCASTRIWGYLEETQYFGPGTRLLVL.

The rearrangement uses TRBV28 and TRBJ1-4, with 8 positions matching TRBD1. The V and J ends lost 6 bases and 4 bases, in that order; junction bases with no gene match: 4. This CDR3 spans 14 amino acids. CDR1 is MDHEN, CDR2 SYDVKM, per germline. The CDR3: CASRPDRGNEKLFF. The CDR3, as DNA: TGTGCCAGCAGACCAGACAGGGGTAATGAAAAACTGTTTTTT.